The rows below give T cell receptor beta chains drawn from one sample of a study of PD-L1 blockade in urothelial cancer. Only in-frame clones appear in the TCRdb table, and some are missing; sequencing was by immunoSEQ multiplex PCR. The sample has 50,000 to 75,000 clones, 75% to 90% seen once; the top ten hold about 1.6%. The sequencing used PBMCs, collected around atezolizumab (anti-PD-L1) treatment. Source of these receptors: a man aged 70-80 years with urothelial cancer. Both conserved end residues are part of each CDR3. A D gene is named only where the DNA matches it firmly. The size field is filled for only some rows; it gives once, few, many or a size class.

d_gene	abundance	j_gene	v_gene	CDR3aa	CDR3nt
TRBD2	once	TRBJ2-5	TRBV12-5	CASGFWVVGGETQYF	TGTGCTAGTGGTTTCTGGGTCGTGGGGGGGGAGACCCAGTACTTC
NA	NA	TRBJ1-1	TRBV4-1	CASSHRQSATEAFF	TGCGCCAGCAGCCACCGACAGTCGGCGACTGAAGCTTTCTTT
NA	NA	TRBJ2-5	TRBV9	CASSVRSGLQETQYF	TGTGCCAGCAGCGTCCGGAGCGGTCTTCAAGAGACCCAGTACTTC
NA	NA	TRBJ2-7	TRBV30	CAWSGGQSSYEQYF	TGTGCCTGGAGTGGAGGGCAGAGCTCCTACGAGCAGTACTTC
NA	few	TRBJ2-1	TRBV14	CASSPFGSWEQFF	TGTGCCAGCAGCCCGTTTGGGAGTTGGGAGCAGTTCTTC
NA	once	TRBJ2-3	TRBV21-1	CARSGDTDTQYF	TGTGCCAGATCCGGGGACACAGATACGCAGTATTTT
TRBD1	NA	TRBJ1-1	TRBV2	CASRVDRVTEAFF	TGTGCCAGCAGGGTGGACAGGGTTACTGAAGCTTTCTTT
TRBD1	NA	TRBJ1-2	TRBV19	CATRDSFYGYTF	TGTGCCACCCGGGACAGCTTTTATGGCTACACCTTC
NA	NA	TRBJ1-2	TRBV29-1	CSVQTGFDYTF	TGCAGCGTTCAGACCGGGTTTGACTACACCTTC
TRBD1	NA	TRBJ1-5	TRBV5-5	CASSLRTGTGNQPQHF	TGTGCCAGCAGCTTGAGGACCGGGACAGGGAATCAGCCCCAGCATTTT